This TCR beta chain was obtained from a study of cytomegalovirus exposure and HLA in healthy donors. Overall study results and limits: For most subjects, TCR beta sequences were reported to predict HLA-A and HLA-B alleles with accuracy. Later examination showed HLA-associated TCR beta chains had greater clonal expansion than equally common others.

In the PCR, 60 Vbeta and 13 Jbeta primers were used. Clones were sequenced by immunoSEQ multiplex PCR, and TCRdb holds only the in-frame ones, with some missing. The sample has around 200,000 clones; 79% are singletons. Comment on this clone: The antigen remains unidentified.

The V gene's germline CDR1 is MNHEY and CDR2 SVGAGI. V lost 0 bases to trimming and J lost 7 bases, with 19 bases between them. The CDR3 totals 16 residues. The sample comprised PBMCs. This chain links TRBV6-5 with TRBJ2-7; perhaps TRBD2 as D (7 bases). The receptor was derived from a woman aged 45 to 65 in good health and CMV-seronegative. The CDR3 region has the DNA TGTGCCAGCAGTTACTCACTGGGGGGGGCCCTCAGGGAGCAGTACTTC. This gives the protein CASSYSLGGALREQYF.